This TCR beta chain was profiled in a study of T-cell reconstitution after alpha-beta-depleted transplantation in children. Using unique molecular identifiers, the investigators prepared the TCRbeta library. One entry per CDR3 protein, called by TCRdb with MiXCR from the PCR reads. The sample includes about 210,000 distinct CDR3 sequences, about a sixth of them seen just once. Overall study findings and caveats: High day-60 TCRbeta diversity in some patients came from surviving recipient T cells and thymic progenitors.

For this clonotype: The antigen is undetermined. This may stem from a read error, because a much larger clone lies one nucleotide away.

The material was PBMCs, mostly from graft donor cells, obtained 360 days after TCRalphabeta/CD19-depleted stem cell transplant. This sequence was found in a male patient aged 2 to 9 who had a stem cell transplant for acute lymphoblastic leukemia, so the T cells may come from the graft donor.

The CDR3 bases are TGTGCCAGGAGCCAAATGACTAGTCGCACAGATACGCAGTATTTT. Translated, it gives CARSQMTSRTDTQYF. V is TRBV7-8 and J is TRBJ2-3; D possibly corresponds to TRBD2 (6 bases). The CDR3 runs 15 residues. V lost 9 bases, J lost 1 base, and 17 bases lay in between. Germline V lookup: CDR1 SGHVS, CDR2 FQNEAQ.